Following are 14 T cell receptor beta chains from one sample sequenced in a study of STAT3 mutations in large granular lymphocyte leukemia. Findings and caveats of the study: Every T-cell large granular lymphocyte leukemia patient had at least one immunodominant TCR beta clonotype.

Repertoires were generated with immunoSEQ multiplex PCR, while TCRdb's copy carries only in-frame clones and drops some. The sample has more than 2,000 clones, just over 65% seen once. These receptors have no identified antigens. The sample taken for sequencing was peripheral blood mononuclear cells. Receptors originate from a woman aged 45-65 years with T-cell large granular lymphocyte leukemia. Some clones in this sample may be carry-over from other donors' samples.

The rearrangement links TRBV9 to TRBJ1-2; 9 bases are shared with TRBD1. The ends lost 5 bases at V and 7 bases at J; junction bases unmatched: 12. This CDR3 region has 15 residues. Looked up from germline, CDR1 is SGDLS and CDR2 is YYNGEE. CDR3 in amino acids: CASRPREQGAPGYTF. The CDR3, as DNA: TGTGCCAGCAGGCCCCGCGAACAGGGGGCGCCTGGCTACACCTTC.

This sequence joins TRBV18 and TRBJ2-7; 9 bases are a match to TRBD2. The germline V gene encodes CDR1 KGHSH and CDR2 LQKENI. The CDR3 runs 15 residues. J lost 7 bases, V lost 3 bases, and 10 bases had no gene match. The CDR3 DNA sequence: TGTGCCAGCTCACCCAGTCTAGCGGGAACGGGAGAGCAGTACTTC. It translates to CASSPSLAGTGEQYF.

The chain is built from TRBV27 and TRBJ1-5; D gene unclear. The CDR3 consists of 15 residues. The germline V gene has CDR1 MNHEY and CDR2 SMNVEV (reference sequence). Trimming left V 0 bases short and J 0 bases short, with 6 bases between. CDR3 amino acids: CASSLSRYSNQPQHF. CDR3 nucleotide sequence: TGTGCCAGCAGTTTATCCCGGTATAGCAATCAGCCCCAGCATTTT.

This clone was found once. This rearrangement joins TRBV5-4 to TRBJ1-1; D is ambiguous. Trimming left V 6 bases short and J 5 bases short, with 20 bases between. Germline CDR1 and CDR2: SGHNT and YYREEE (reference sequence). The CDR3 length is 15 residues. The CDR3: CASTPYGSRRTEAFF. The CDR3 nucleotides read TGTGCCAGCACCCCCTATGGGAGCCGGAGGACTGAAGCTTTCTTT.

V gene TRBV30 combines with J gene TRBJ2-1; 10 positions match TRBD2. V gave up 4 bases and J gave up 10 bases; unmatched junction bases: 7. Per germline, CDR1 GTSNPN and CDR2 SVGIG (reference sequence). The CDR3 has 13 amino acids. The CDR3 region has the DNA TGTGCCTGGATAGTAGCGGGAGGTAGAGAGCAGTTCTTC. As protein: CAWIVAGGREQFF.

This chain connects TRBV30 to TRBJ1-2; 7 bases are a match to TRBD1. The junction had 8 bases not matched to a gene; V was cut back by 1 base and J by 6 bases. From germline, CDR1 is GTSNPN and CDR2 SVGIG (reference sequence). CDR3 length: 14 residues. CDR3 amino acids: CAWSALQGLDGYTF. The DNA of the CDR3 is TGTGCCTGGAGTGCACTACAGGGGTTGGATGGCTACACCTTC.

The chain is built from TRBV30 and TRBJ1-1, with D perhaps matching TRBD1 (6 bases). Trimming shortened V by 8 bases and J by 4 bases, and 20 bases separated the two germline ends. Per germline, CDR1 GTSNPN and CDR2 SVGIG (reference sequence). CDR3 size: 14 residues. CDR3 sequence (DNA): TGTGCCCCGAACATCTGGGGGGGGCCCACTGAAGCTTTCTTT. The encoded protein is CAPNIWGGPTEAFF.

This clone turned up a few times. The V gene is TRBV6-5, the J gene TRBJ2-7, with 8 bases that match TRBD1. The CDR3 totals 13 residues. Unmatched junction bases numbered 3, after V lost 2 bases and J lost 6 bases. Per germline, CDR1 MNHEY and CDR2 SVGAGI. The CDR3 nucleotides are TGTGCCAGCAGTTACGACAGGGGATCCGAGCAGTACTTC. Translated: CASSYDRGSEQYF.

This chain connects TRBV7-9 to TRBJ1-1; D gene unclear. Trimming pared 0 bases from V and 2 bases from J, leaving 7 bases between. Germline V gene sequence: CDR1 SEHNR, CDR2 FQNEAQ (reference sequence). This CDR3 has 14 amino acids. The CDR3 nucleotides read TGTGCCAGCAGCTTAGCAGGCAAAAACACTGAAGCTTTCTTT. Protein product: CASSLAGKNTEAFF. Supplemented by reference TRBV7-9 and TRBJ1-1, the full variable domain reads DTGVSQNPRHKITKRGQNVTFRCDPISEHNRLYWYRQTLGQGPEFLTYFQNEAQLEKSRLLSDRFSAERPKGSFSTLEIQRTEQGDSAMYLCASSLAGKNTEAFFGQGTRLTVV.

This chain's CDR3 is CASSLWTGNTEAFF. For the CDR3, the DNA is TGTGCCAGTAGTCTCTGGACAGGGAACACTGAAGCTTTCTTT. The rearrangement links TRBV19 to TRBJ1-1; 7 bases agree with TRBD1. CDR1 and CDR2 from the germline V gene are LNHDA and SQIVND (reference sequence). The CDR3 totals 14 residues. V dropped 5 bases and J dropped 1; count of bases not matched to a gene: 4.

V gene TRBV23-1 combines with J gene TRBJ2-7; a weak D match, TRBD1 (6 bases). TRBV23-1 is an ORF; its function is uncertain. Trimming took 4 bases from V and 5 from J, leaving 18 bases between them. There are 15 residues in the CDR3. In nucleotides, the CDR3 is TGCGCCAGCAGTCCCCGGGCACAGGGCTCTGACGAGCAGTACTTC. It is translated as CASSPRAQGSDEQYF.

The V gene is TRBV7-9, the J gene TRBJ2-7; D is uncertain. Between the trimmed V and J ends, which lost 1 base and 2 bases, there was a span of 3 bases. Germline V gene sequence: CDR1 SEHNR, CDR2 FQNEAQ (reference sequence). This CDR3 comprises 12 residues. The CDR3 protein is CASSLETYEQYF. The CDR3, as DNA: TGTGCCAGCAGCTTAGAGACCTACGAGCAGTACTTC.

CDR3 loop: CASSKGGLGNTIYF. The CDR3, as DNA: TGCGCCAGCAGTAAGGGGGGATTGGGAAACACCATATATTTT. This chain joins TRBV5-1 and TRBJ1-3, with D possibly matching TRBD1 (6 bases). The CDR3 totals 14 residues. Per germline, CDR1 SGHRS and CDR2 YFSETQ. Trimming stripped 5 bases from V and 4 bases from J, with 13 bases between.

The gene calls are TRBV7-9 and TRBJ2-7; 11 bases are a match to TRBD2. The CDR3 runs to 15 residues. Germline loops: CDR1 SEHNR, CDR2 FQNEAQ (reference sequence). V was pared by 5 bases and J by 2 bases, with 5 bases of the junction left unmatched. DNA of the CDR3: TGTGCCAGCAGCCGCCTAGCGGGAGGTCCCTACGAGCAGTACTTC. Translated, it gives CASSRLAGGPYEQYF.